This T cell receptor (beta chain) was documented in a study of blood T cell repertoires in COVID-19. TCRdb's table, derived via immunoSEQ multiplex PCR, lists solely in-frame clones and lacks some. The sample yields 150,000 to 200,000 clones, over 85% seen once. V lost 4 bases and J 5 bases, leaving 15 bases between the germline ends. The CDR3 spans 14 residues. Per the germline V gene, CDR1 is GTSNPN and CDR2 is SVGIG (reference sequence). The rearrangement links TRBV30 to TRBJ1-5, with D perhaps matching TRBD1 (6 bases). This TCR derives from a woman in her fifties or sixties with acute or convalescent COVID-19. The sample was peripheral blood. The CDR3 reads CAWNVGGLDQPQHF. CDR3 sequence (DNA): TGTGCCTGGAATGTCGGGGGGCTAGATCAGCCCCAGCATTTT.